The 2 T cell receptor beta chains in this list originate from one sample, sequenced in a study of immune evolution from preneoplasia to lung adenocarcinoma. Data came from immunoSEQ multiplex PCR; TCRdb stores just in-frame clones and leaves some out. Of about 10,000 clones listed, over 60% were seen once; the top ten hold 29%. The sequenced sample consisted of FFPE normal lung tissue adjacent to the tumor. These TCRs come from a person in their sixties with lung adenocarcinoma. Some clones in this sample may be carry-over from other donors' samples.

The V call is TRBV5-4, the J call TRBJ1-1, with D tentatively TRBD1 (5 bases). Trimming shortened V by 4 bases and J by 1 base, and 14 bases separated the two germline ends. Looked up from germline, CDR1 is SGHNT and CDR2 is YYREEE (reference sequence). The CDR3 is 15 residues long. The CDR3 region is CASSELQGTNTEAFF. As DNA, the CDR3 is TGTGCCAGCAGCGAGTTGCAGGGTACGAACACTGAAGCTTTCTTT.

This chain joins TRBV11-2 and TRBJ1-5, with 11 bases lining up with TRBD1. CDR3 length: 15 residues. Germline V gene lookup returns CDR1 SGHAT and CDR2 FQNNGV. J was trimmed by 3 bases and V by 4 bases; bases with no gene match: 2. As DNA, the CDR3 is TGTGCCAGCAGCTGGGACAGGGGGAACAATCAGCCCCAGCATTTT. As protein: CASSWDRGNNQPQHF. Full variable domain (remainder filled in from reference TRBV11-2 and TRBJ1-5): EAGVAQSPRYKIIEKRQSVAFWCNPISGHATLYWYQQILGQGPKLLIQFQNNGVVDDSQLPKDRFSAERLKGVDSTLKIQPAKLEDSAVYLCASSWDRGNNQPQHFGDGTRLSIL.